These T cell receptor beta chains were read from a single sample in a study of blood T cell repertoires in COVID-19. Measured with immunoSEQ multiplex PCR; TCRdb has only the in-frame clones, and not every one. In the table there are about 340,000 clones, around 88% of which are singletons. Sequenced sample: peripheral blood. These receptors were collected from a man aged 25-45 years with active or convalescent COVID-19. CDR3s include the opening cysteine and the closing phenylalanine or tryptophan. Each record gives: clone size, V gene, D gene, CDR3 length, J gene, CDR3 protein, CDR3 DNA. D genes are given only for firm matches. Clone size, where shown, is once, few, many, or a class for clones that have expanded.

size: -; V: TRBV6-6; D: TRBD2; length: 16; J: TRBJ2-3; CDR3: CASSYSAGGPGDTQYF; DNA: TGTGCCAGCAGTTACTCGGCGGGAGGGCCAGGGGATACGCAGTATTTT
size: -; V: TRBV5-1; D: -; length: 14; J: TRBJ1-2; CDR3: CASSVQAFSPGYTF; DNA: TGCGCCAGCAGCGTGCAGGCTTTTTCTCCTGGCTACACCTTC
size: -; V: TRBV7-9; D: TRBD2; length: 14; J: TRBJ2-1; CDR3: CASSLGGLAGPGFF; DNA: TGTGCCAGCAGCTTAGGGGGACTAGCGGGGCCGGGGTTCTTC
size: -; V: TRBV6-5; D: -; length: 16; J: TRBJ1-5; CDR3: CASSYSVPGTDQPQHF; DNA: TGTGCCAGCAGTTACTCGGTACCAGGCACGGATCAGCCCCAGCATTTT
size: few; V: TRBV5-1; D: -; length: 15; J: TRBJ1-2; CDR3: CASSLEFGTNYGYTF; DNA: TGCGCCAGCAGCCTGGAATTCGGGACAAACTATGGCTACACCTTC
size: -; V: TRBV18; D: TRBD1; length: 14; J: TRBJ1-1; CDR3: CASLDGTARTEAFF; DNA: TGTGCCAGCTTAGATGGGACAGCCCGCACTGAAGCTTTCTTT
size: -; V: TRBV19; D: -; length: 14; J: TRBJ2-7; CDR3: CASSISQDGYEQYF; DNA: TGTGCCAGTAGTATATCACAGGATGGTTACGAGCAGTACTTC
size: -; V: TRBV6-5; D: -; length: 14; J: TRBJ2-6; CDR3: CASSQQSGANVLTF; DNA: TGTGCCAGCAGTCAACAATCTGGGGCCAACGTCCTGACTTTC
size: -; V: TRBV11-2; D: TRBD2; length: 14; J: TRBJ2-7; CDR3: CASSLLGGAYEQYF; DNA: TGTGCCAGCAGCTTACTCGGGGGGGCATACGAGCAGTACTTC
size: few; V: TRBV19; D: -; length: 16; J: TRBJ1-4; CDR3: CASSISALRTNEKLFF; DNA: TGTGCCAGTAGTATATCCGCGTTGCGGACTAATGAAAAACTGTTTTTT
size: -; V: TRBV19; D: TRBD1; length: 18; J: TRBJ1-5; CDR3: CASSMVPSTGGMGQPQHF; DNA: TGTGCCAGTAGTATGGTCCCCTCGACAGGGGGCATGGGTCAGCCCCAGCATTTT
size: -; V: TRBV9; D: -; length: 15; J: TRBJ2-3; CDR3: CASSGRVTSTDTQYF; DNA: TGTGCCAGCAGCGGACGGGTGACTAGCACAGATACGCAGTATTTT
size: -; V: TRBV9; D: TRBD2; length: 15; J: TRBJ2-1; CDR3: CASSVVLAGDNEQFF; DNA: TGTGCCAGCAGCGTAGTTCTAGCGGGAGACAATGAGCAGTTCTTC
size: -; V: TRBV9; D: -; length: 15; J: TRBJ2-3; CDR3: CASSVDGPPRGTQYF; DNA: TGTGCCAGCAGCGTAGATGGACCACCCCGGGGTACGCAGTATTTT
size: once; V: TRBV11-3; D: -; length: 18; J: TRBJ2-2; CDR3: CASSLGTSLGKNTGELFF; DNA: TGTGCCAGCAGCTTAGGTACTTCTCTCGGGAAAAACACCGGGGAGCTGTTTTTT
size: once; V: TRBV13; D: -; length: 17; J: TRBJ2-3; CDR3: CASSLLGGQSLTDTQYF; DNA: TGTGCCAGCAGCCTCCTCGGCGGGCAATCCCTCACAGATACGCAGTATTTT
size: -; V: TRBV18; D: -; length: 14; J: TRBJ1-4; CDR3: CASSDSPYNEKLFF; DNA: TGTGCCAGCTCCGACAGCCCATACAATGAAAAACTGTTTTTT
size: once; V: TRBV4-1; D: -; length: 16; J: TRBJ2-7; CDR3: CASSQVPPGAGYEQYF; DNA: TGCGCCAGCAGCCAAGTCCCTCCAGGGGCAGGCTACGAGCAGTACTTC
size: once; V: TRBV5-1; D: -; length: 15; J: TRBJ1-3; CDR3: CASSTTGSRGNTIYF; DNA: TGCGCCAGCAGCACCACAGGGTCTAGGGGAAACACCATATATTTT
size: -; V: TRBV19; D: -; length: 13; J: TRBJ1-2; CDR3: CASSLNQAISYTF; DNA: TGTGCCAGTAGTTTAAACCAAGCTATAAGCTACACCTTC
size: -; V: TRBV7-9; D: TRBD1; length: 15; J: TRBJ1-2; CDR3: CASSLPTGGSDGYTF; DNA: TGTGCCAGCAGCCTACCGACAGGGGGCAGCGATGGCTACACCTTC
size: -; V: TRBV6-2/TRBV6-3; D: -; length: 14; J: TRBJ2-2; CDR3: CASSYLDRTGELFF; DNA: TGTGCCAGCAGTTACTTAGATCGAACCGGGGAGCTGTTTTTT
size: -; V: TRBV27; D: TRBD2; length: 12; J: TRBJ2-1; CDR3: CASSGRGNEQFF; DNA: TGTGCCAGCAGTGGGAGGGGCAATGAGCAGTTCTTC
size: few; V: TRBV11-3; D: TRBD1; length: 14; J: TRBJ1-6; CDR3: CASSPGGANSPLHF; DNA: TGTGCCAGCAGCCCAGGGGGCGCGAATTCACCCCTCCACTTT
size: -; V: TRBV14; D: -; length: 13; J: TRBJ2-7; CDR3: CASSQQAAWEQYF; DNA: TGTGCCAGCAGCCAACAGGCCGCCTGGGAGCAGTACTTC
size: -; V: TRBV19; D: -; length: 16; J: TRBJ1-5; CDR3: CAGRGTGRYSNQPQHF; DNA: TGTGCCGGAAGGGGAACAGGGCGTTATAGCAATCAGCCCCAGCATTTT
size: -; V: TRBV11-3; D: -; length: 14; J: TRBJ2-7; CDR3: CASSSSRGAGEQYF; DNA: TGTGCCAGCAGCTCCTCCCGCGGCGCCGGCGAGCAGTACTTC
size: -; V: TRBV19; D: TRBD2; length: 15; J: TRBJ2-3; CDR3: CASSSGSWSTDTQYF; DNA: TGTGCCAGTAGTAGCGGGAGTTGGAGCACAGATACGCAGTATTTT
size: -; V: TRBV5-4; D: TRBD2; length: 14; J: TRBJ2-5; CDR3: CATALAGARETQYF; DNA: TGTGCCACCGCCCTAGCGGGGGCCAGGGAGACCCAGTACTTC
size: -; V: TRBV28; D: -; length: 10; J: TRBJ1-4; CDR3: CATRGEKLFF; DNA: TGTGCCACGCGGGGGGAAAAACTGTTTTTT
size: -; V: TRBV18; D: -; length: 16; J: TRBJ1-3; CDR3: CASSPGQFYSGNTIYF; DNA: TGTGCCAGCTCACCAGGACAGTTCTACTCTGGAAACACCATATATTTT
size: -; V: TRBV5-4; D: -; length: 16; J: TRBJ2-3; CDR3: CASSFLAAASTDTQYF; DNA: TGTGCCAGCAGCTTTTTAGCGGCCGCCAGCACAGATACGCAGTATTTT
size: once; V: TRBV5-5; D: -; length: 14; J: TRBJ2-3; CDR3: CASSQGGRPDTQYF; DNA: TGTGCCAGCAGCCAGGGGGGTAGGCCAGATACGCAGTATTTT
size: -; V: TRBV28; D: -; length: 16; J: TRBJ2-7; CDR3: CASSHITQPSSYEQYF; DNA: TGTGCCAGCAGCCACATTACCCAACCTAGCTCGTACGAGCAGTACTTC
size: -; V: TRBV28; D: -; length: 14; J: TRBJ1-4; CDR3: CASSLEAGNEKLFF; DNA: TGTGCCAGCAGTTTGGAGGCGGGTAATGAAAAACTGTTTTTT
size: -; V: TRBV6-4; D: TRBD1; length: 15; J: TRBJ1-1; CDR3: CASLLWDRGGTEAFF; DNA: TGTGCCAGCCTCCTATGGGACAGGGGGGGGACTGAAGCTTTCTTT
size: -; V: TRBV29-1; D: TRBD1; length: 12; J: TRBJ1-4; CDR3: CSLRGDNEKLFF; DNA: TGCAGCCTCAGGGGGGACAACGAAAAACTGTTTTTT
size: -; V: TRBV30; D: -; length: 16; J: TRBJ1-4; CDR3: CAWSVHRGALSEKLFF; DNA: TGTGCCTGGAGTGTACATCGGGGGGCTCTGTCTGAAAAACTGTTTTTT
size: -; V: TRBV5-1; D: TRBD2; length: 14; J: TRBJ2-7; CDR3: CARPFPSGIYEQYF; DNA: TGCGCCCGCCCTTTCCCTAGCGGGATTTACGAGCAGTACTTC
size: -; V: TRBV18; D: TRBD1; length: 14; J: TRBJ2-7; CDR3: CASSRGTGAYEQYF; DNA: TGTGCCAGCTCCCGAGGGACAGGGGCCTACGAGCAGTACTTC
size: -; V: TRBV27; D: TRBD1; length: 13; J: TRBJ2-7; CDR3: CASTGTGLHEQYF; DNA: TGTGCCAGTACCGGGACAGGGTTACACGAGCAGTACTTC
size: -; V: TRBV18; D: TRBD2; length: 15; J: TRBJ2-7; CDR3: CASSRVSGETYEQYF; DNA: TGTGCCAGCTCACGGGTTAGCGGGGAGACCTACGAGCAGTACTTC
size: -; V: TRBV7-8; D: -; length: 16; J: TRBJ2-1; CDR3: CASSSVRWGEWNEQFF; DNA: TGTGCCAGCAGCTCGGTTCGGTGGGGGGAGTGGAATGAGCAGTTCTTC
size: -; V: TRBV5-6; D: -; length: 14; J: TRBJ1-6; CDR3: CASSLIREDSPLHF; DNA: TGTGCCAGCAGCTTGATTCGGGAGGACTCACCCCTCCACTTT
size: -; V: TRBV4-1; D: TRBD1; length: 16; J: TRBJ2-5; CDR3: CASSRGDRGMWETQYF; DNA: TGCGCCAGCAGCCGAGGGGACAGGGGGATGTGGGAGACCCAGTACTTC
size: -; V: TRBV7-8; D: TRBD1; length: 13; J: TRBJ1-2; CDR3: CASSPTGFGGYTF; DNA: TGTGCCAGCAGCCCGACAGGGTTTGGCGGCTACACCTTC
size: -; V: TRBV28; D: -; length: 15; J: TRBJ2-7; CDR3: CASSPLGAPSYEQYF; DNA: TGTGCCAGCAGCCCGCTCGGAGCGCCTTCCTACGAGCAGTACTTC
size: -; V: TRBV12-3/TRBV12-4; D: -; length: 12; J: TRBJ1-1; CDR3: CASSLRDTEAFF; DNA: TGTGCCAGCAGTTTGAGGGATACTGAAGCTTTCTTT
size: once; V: TRBV30; D: TRBD1; length: 14; J: TRBJ1-2; CDR3: CAWSEGRGLDGYTF; DNA: TGTGCCTGGAGTGAGGGTAGGGGGCTGGATGGCTACACCTTC
size: -; V: TRBV5-4; D: TRBD1; length: 17; J: TRBJ1-6; CDR3: CASSRQTGGNYNSPLHF; DNA: TGTGCCAGCAGTCGCCAGACAGGGGGCAACTATAATTCACCCCTCCACTTT
size: -; V: TRBV30; D: -; length: 13; J: TRBJ1-2; CDR3: CAWSEGLHYGYTF; DNA: TGTGCCTGGAGTGAGGGGCTACACTATGGCTACACCTTC
size: -; V: TRBV16; D: TRBD1; length: 14; J: TRBJ1-2; CDR3: CASSQSPQGGGYTF; DNA: TGTGCCAGCAGCCAATCGCCACAGGGGGGTGGCTACACCTTC
size: few; V: TRBV2; D: TRBD2; length: 15; J: TRBJ2-7; CDR3: CASSELLANIYEQYF; DNA: TGTGCCAGCAGTGAGTTACTAGCGAATATCTACGAGCAGTACTTC